The 30 T cell receptor beta chains in this list originate from one sample, sequenced in a study of shared T cell receptors in the human thymus. Here immunoSEQ multiplex PCR was the method, and the copy in TCRdb shows in-frame clones only, minus some. The table shows 650,000 to 950,000 clones, with approximately 85% occurring only once. The same specimen was also included in a second study, on human thymus T cells.

The material sequenced was thymocytes. Receptor source: a girl under three years old with a congenital heart defect.

This sequence joins TRBV5-4 and TRBJ1-1; 8 bases agree with TRBD1. V was clipped by 2 bases and J by 3 bases; unmatched bases: 9. CDR3 length: 16 residues. From germline, CDR1 is SGHNT and CDR2 YYREEE (reference sequence). The CDR3 region is CASSFFTGQGDTEAFF. DNA for the CDR3: TGTGCCAGCAGCTTTTTCACCGGACAGGGAGACACTGAAGCTTTCTTT.

This chain links TRBV2 with TRBJ1-2; 7 bases agree with TRBD1. The length of the CDR3 is 14 residues. Germline V gives CDR1 SNHLY, CDR2 FYNNEI. V was clipped by 5 bases and J by 3 bases; unmatched bases: 6. The CDR3 loop is CASSLQGLDYGYTF. CDR3 nucleotides: TGTGCCAGCAGTCTACAGGGGCTGGACTATGGCTACACCTTC.

This clone has just a few counts. The gene calls are TRBV14 and TRBJ2-1; 9 bases are a match to TRBD1. The CDR3 consists of 17 residues. The V segment lost 1 base and the J segment 9 bases; nucleotides outside the gene matches: 13. Germline loops: CDR1 SGHDN, CDR2 FVKESK. Here the CDR3 reads CASSQGVRDRDPSEQFF. The CDR3 coding sequence is TGTGCCAGCAGCCAAGGAGTCCGGGACAGGGACCCTAGTGAGCAGTTCTTC.

The V gene is TRBV27, the J gene TRBJ1-1; perhaps TRBD1 as D (6 bases). Germline V lookup: CDR1 MNHEY, CDR2 SMNVEV (reference sequence). The length of the CDR3 is 17 residues. V lost 7 bases, J lost 1 base, and 22 bases lay in between. The CDR3: CASKGGGGRRGNTEAFF. The CDR3 DNA reads as TGTGCCAGCAAGGGCGGGGGGGGCAGGAGGGGGAACACTGAAGCTTTCTTT.

This sequence joins TRBV28 and TRBJ2-3; TRBD2 is a possible D gene (7 bases). Germline CDR1 reads MDHEN; CDR2 reads SYDVKM. The CDR3 consists of 18 residues. V was shortened by 2 bases and J by 3 bases, with 21 bases between the two germline ends. CDR3 sequence reads: CASSLLYSPGGPTDTQYF. As DNA, the CDR3 is TGTGCCAGCAGTTTACTATATTCCCCCGGGGGGCCTACAGATACGCAGTATTTT. Combining the CDR3 with reference TRBV28 and TRBJ2-3 gives the whole variable domain DVKVTQSSRYLVKRTGEKVFLECVQDMDHENMFWYRQDPGLGLRLIYFSYDVKMKEKGDIPEGYSVSREKKERFSLILESASTNQTSMYLCASSLLYSPGGPTDTQYFGPGTRLTVL.

The chain carries TRBV2 and TRBJ1-1; D is perhaps TRBD1 (5 bases). The CDR3 consists of 15 residues. V lost 6 bases, J lost 1 base, and 15 bases lay in between. Germline values: CDR1 SNHLY, CDR2 FYNNEI. The CDR3 DNA reads TGTGCCAGCAGGGAGACAGTGCCGGGGAACACTGAAGCTTTCTTT. Its protein product is CASRETVPGNTEAFF.

The genes are TRBV4-3 and TRBJ2-2; 8 bases are shared with TRBD1. CDR1 and CDR2 from the germline V gene are LGHNA and YSLEER. The CDR3 runs to 16 residues. V was pared by 4 bases and J by 2 bases, with 6 bases of the junction left unmatched. The CDR3 DNA is TGCGCCAGCAGCCTCAGGACAGGGTTCAACACCGGGGAGCTGTTTTTT. Protein: CASSLRTGFNTGELFF.

The chain combines TRBV7-3 with TRBJ1-1; unclear D gene. Germline-derived CDR1 and CDR2 are SGHTA and FQGTGA. V dropped 8 bases and J dropped 5 bases, with 18 bases sitting between them. The CDR3 contains 14 residues. The CDR3 here is CASLHRAGGTEAFF. The DNA for the CDR3 is TGTGCCAGCCTCCACCGGGCAGGCGGGACTGAAGCTTTCTTT.

The rearrangement joins TRBV2 to TRBJ1-1; D perhaps matches TRBD1 (6 bases). CDR1 is SNHLY and CDR2 is FYNNEI in the germline V gene. The V end lost 0 bases, the J end lost 5 bases, and 10 bases lay between the germline ends. The CDR3 runs 14 residues. The CDR3 region has the DNA TGTGCCAGCAGTGAAGCGTACAGGGTAACTGAAGCTTTCTTT. It encodes CASSEAYRVTEAFF.

This chain uses TRBV28 with TRBJ1-5; no reliable D call. From germline, CDR1 is MDHEN and CDR2 SYDVKM. The CDR3 is 14 amino acids. V was trimmed by 6 bases and J by 1 base, leaving 10 bases between them. The CDR3 sequence: CASRSGRSNQPQHF. CDR3 DNA: TGTGCCAGCAGGAGTGGCAGGAGCAATCAGCCCCAGCATTTT.

In DNA, the CDR3 is TGTGCCAGCAGCTTACCGGGGATCCCTGAAGAGACCCAGTACTTC. This codes for CASSLPGIPEETQYF. This chain links TRBV7-9 with TRBJ2-5; TRBD2 is a possible D gene (5 bases). The V gene lost 2 bases and the J gene lost 3 bases, with 13 bases spanning the gap. This CDR3 is built from 15 residues. Germline lookup yields CDR1 SEHNR and CDR2 FQNEAQ (reference sequence).

V gene TRBV10-2 combines with J gene TRBJ1-1, with D tentatively TRBD1 (5 bases). CDR1 and CDR2 (germline): WSHSY, SAAADI. The CDR3 consists of 14 residues. V lost 6 bases and J lost 2, with 13 bases in between. DNA for the CDR3: TGCGCCAGCAGCCGCTACAGGAAAAACACTGAAGCTTTCTTT. Translation gives CASSRYRKNTEAFF.

This chain links TRBV5-1 with TRBJ1-3; no reliable D call. This CDR3 contains 17 residues. The V end lost 0 bases, the J end lost 0 bases, and 13 bases lay between the germline ends. Germline CDR1 and CDR2: SGHRS and YFSETQ. This CDR3 reads CASSLGGYRDSGNTIYF. CDR3 nucleotides: TGCGCCAGCAGCTTGGGGGGATACCGGGACTCTGGAAACACCATATATTTT.

In the case of this clone: At one boundary the junction diverges from the germline segment, which might be a read error. This chain uses TRBV4-1 with TRBJ2-3; D not resolved. The germline V gene has CDR1 MGHRA and CDR2 YSYEKL. There are 17 residues in the CDR3. The CDR3 DNA reads TGCGCCAGCAGCCAAGATATTGGAAGGTCTAACACAGATACACAGTATTTT. Amino acids: CASSQDIGRSNTDTQYF.

This rearrangement joins TRBV11-2 to TRBJ2-7; TRBD2 might be the D (6 bases). This CDR3 region has 15 residues. Trimming cost V 0 bases and J 4 bases, with 13 bases left between them. Germline CDR1 reads SGHAT; CDR2 reads FQNNGV. The CDR3 DNA reads as TGTGCCAGCAGCTTAGAATGGGGGGTCGAGTACGAGCAGTACTTC. Its protein is CASSLEWGVEYEQYF.

The chain employs TRBV28 and TRBJ2-7, with TRBD2 matching over 7 bases. CDR1 is MDHEN, CDR2 SYDVKM, per germline. The length of the CDR3 is 14 residues. V was pared by 5 bases and J by 4 bases, with 8 bases of the junction left unmatched. The DNA of the CDR3 is TGTGCCAGCAGTCTCAGCGGGGACGGGTACGAGCAGTACTTC. This codes for CASSLSGDGYEQYF.

The DNA of the CDR3 is TGCGCCAGCAGCTTGGGGACTGCAGAGACCCAGTACTTC. Translating gives CASSLGTAETQYF. This chain links TRBV5-1 with TRBJ2-5, with a tentative D call TRBD2 (5 bases). V gave up 0 bases and J gave up 4 bases, with 7 bases separating them. The germline CDR1 and CDR2 sequences are SGHRS and YFSETQ. The CDR3 runs 13 residues. The whole variable domain, remainder taken from reference TRBV5-1 and TRBJ2-5, is KAGVTQTPRYLIKTRGQQVTLSCSPISGHRSVSWYQQTPGQGLQFLFEYFSETQRNKGNFPGRFSGRQFSNSRSEMNVSTLELGDSALYLCASSLGTAETQYFGPGTRLLVL.

This clone was found once. The chain carries TRBV9 and TRBJ2-1; D may be TRBD2 (6 bases). From germline, CDR1 is SGDLS and CDR2 YYNGEE. CDR3 length: 18 amino acids. Trimming took off 4 bases at V and 0 bases at J, with 20 bases between the two ends. The CDR3 loop is CASSPRSSGLNSYNEQFF. The CDR3 DNA reads TGTGCCAGCAGCCCTCGTTCCAGCGGGCTCAACTCCTACAATGAGCAGTTCTTC.

The chain couples TRBV7-8 to TRBJ1-4; TRBD1 aligns across 7 bases. The germline CDR1 and CDR2 sequences are SGHVS and FQNEAQ. Unmatched junction bases numbered 21, after V lost 5 bases and J lost 0 bases. The length of the CDR3 is 21 residues. Here the CDR3 reads CASSTRTGWREEGATNEKLFF. The CDR3 DNA reads as TGTGCCAGCAGCACCCGGACAGGATGGCGTGAGGAGGGTGCAACTAATGAAAAACTGTTTTTT.

The rearrangement joins TRBV7-2 to TRBJ1-2, with 7 bases matching TRBD1. V was pared by 6 bases and J by 3 bases, with 7 bases of the junction left unmatched. From germline, CDR1 is SGHTA and CDR2 FQGNSA. The length of the CDR3 is 14 residues. The CDR3 here is CASRGTVHDYGYTF. CDR3 nucleotide sequence: TGTGCCAGCAGGGGGACAGTCCATGACTATGGCTACACCTTC.

The chain joins TRBV7-2 to TRBJ2-1, with a tentative D call TRBD1 (5 bases). Germline V gene data show CDR1 as SGHTA and CDR2 as FQGNSA. The germline V and J ends were trimmed by 6 bases and 9 bases, with 12 bases remaining between them. The CDR3 spans 12 residues. In DNA form, the CDR3 reads TGTGCCAGCAGGGGCTGGGGCCTTGAGCAGTTCTTC. This gives the protein CASRGWGLEQFF.

V usage is TRBV12-5 and J usage is TRBJ2-1, with D maybe TRBD2 (5 bases). The germline V gene encodes CDR1 LGHNT and CDR2 FRNRAP. Trimming cost V 1 base and J 0 bases, with 10 bases left between them. The CDR3 extends over 16 amino acids. The chain's CDR3 is CASGLGLPLSYNEQFF. In nucleotides, the CDR3 is TGTGCTAGTGGTTTGGGACTACCCCTCTCCTACAATGAGCAGTTCTTC.

The chain carries TRBV19 and TRBJ1-6, with D uncertain. The CDR3 covers 13 residues. Germline V gene lookup returns CDR1 LNHDA and CDR2 SQIVND (reference sequence). V was pared by 9 bases and J by 6 bases, with 12 bases between. The CDR3 nucleotides are TGTGCCAGCTCCACGTCGGGTAATTCACCCCTCCACTTT. Translating gives CASSTSGNSPLHF.

CDR3 bases: TGTGCCAGCAGTCAAGGGGCAGGAAACTATGGCTACACCTTC. It specifies CASSQGAGNYGYTF. This chain links TRBV28 with TRBJ1-2, with D perhaps matching TRBD1 (5 bases). The germline V gene has CDR1 MDHEN and CDR2 SYDVKM. CDR3 length: 14 residues. The V gene lost 5 bases and the J gene lost 2 bases, with 12 bases spanning the gap.

This clone came up once. The rearrangement links TRBV7-3 to TRBJ2-1; 10 positions agree with TRBD1. Per germline, CDR1 SGHTA and CDR2 FQGTGA. This CDR3 spans 13 amino acids. V lost 3 bases, J lost 7 bases, and 0 bases stayed unmatched. Written as DNA, the CDR3 is TGTGCCAGCAGCTTGGGACAGGGGAATGAGCAGTTCTTC. Residues: CASSLGQGNEQFF.

The rearrangement links TRBV2 to TRBJ2-7, with D maybe TRBD1 (6 bases). The ends were cut back, 3 bases at V and 8 bases at J, with 20 bases in the middle. Germline V gives CDR1 SNHLY, CDR2 FYNNEI. CDR3 size: 15 residues. The CDR3 DNA follows: TGTGCCAGCAGTGATTTGTACAGGGCCGTTATCAAGCAGTACTTC. It yields the protein CASSDLYRAVIKQYF.

This chain joins TRBV5-4 and TRBJ1-2; D ambiguous. Germline CDR1 SGHNT, CDR2 YYREEE (reference sequence). The V and J ends lost 0 bases and 1 base respectively, with 4 bases between them. CDR3 length: 13 amino acids. The chain's CDR3 is CASSLGVNYGYTF. CDR3 DNA sequence: TGTGCCAGCAGCTTGGGAGTTAACTATGGCTACACCTTC.

J is TRBJ2-1 and V is TRBV7-2, with TRBD1 matching 8 bases. CDR3 length equals 16 residues. Per the germline V gene, CDR1 is SGHTA and CDR2 is FQGNSA. The V and J ends lost 5 bases and 6 bases, in that order; junction bases with no gene match: 12. CDR3: CASSPPRQGLSNEQFF. Here the CDR3 DNA reads TGTGCCAGCAGCCCTCCCAGACAGGGGCTTTCCAATGAGCAGTTCTTC. The full variable domain, its missing parts supplied by reference TRBV7-2 and TRBJ2-1, is GAGVSQSPSNKVTEKGKDVELRCDPISGHTALYWYRQSLGQGLEFLIYFQGNSAPDKSGLPSDRFSAERTGGSVSTLTIQRTQQEDSAVYLCASSPPRQGLSNEQFFGPGTRLTVL.

The V and J genes are TRBV6-1 and TRBJ2-1; the match to TRBD2 covers 8 bases. V shed 10 bases, J shed 10 bases, and the junction held 3 bases outside the gene matches. The CDR3 runs to 10 residues. The germline V gene has CDR1 MNHNS and CDR2 SASEGT. CDR3 sequence reads: CATRTSEQFF. Written as DNA, the CDR3 is TGTGCCACCAGGACTAGCGAGCAGTTCTTC.

V and J are TRBV19 and TRBJ2-3, with D tentatively TRBD1 (5 bases). CDR1 is LNHDA, CDR2 SQIVND, per germline (reference sequence). V lost 5 bases and J lost 1, with 25 bases in between. The CDR3 sequence is 19 residues long. The CDR3 DNA reads as TGTGCCAGTAGTTCCGACTCGGCTACCGACAGACCAGGCACAGATACGCAGTATTTT. It yields the protein CASSSDSATDRPGTDTQYF.